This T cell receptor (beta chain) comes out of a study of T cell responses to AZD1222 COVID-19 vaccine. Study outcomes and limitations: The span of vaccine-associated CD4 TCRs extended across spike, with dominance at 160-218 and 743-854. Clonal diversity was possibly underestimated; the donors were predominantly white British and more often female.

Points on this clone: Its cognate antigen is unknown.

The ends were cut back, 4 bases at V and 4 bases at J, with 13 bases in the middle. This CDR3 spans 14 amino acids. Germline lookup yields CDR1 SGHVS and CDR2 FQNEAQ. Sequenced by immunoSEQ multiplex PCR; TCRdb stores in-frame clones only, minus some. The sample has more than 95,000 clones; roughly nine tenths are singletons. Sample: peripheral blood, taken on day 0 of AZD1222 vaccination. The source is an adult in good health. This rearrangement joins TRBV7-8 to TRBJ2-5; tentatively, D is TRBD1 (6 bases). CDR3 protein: CASSSVTGRETQYF. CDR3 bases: TGTGCCAGCAGCTCAGTCACAGGGAGAGAGACCCAGTACTTC. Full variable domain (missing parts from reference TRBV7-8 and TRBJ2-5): GAGVSQSPRYKVAKRGQDVALRCDPISGHVSLFWYQQALGQGPEFLTYFQNEAQLDKSGLPSDRFFAERPEGSVSTLKIQRTQQEDSAVYLCASSSVTGRETQYFGPGTRLLVL.